A single sample is the source of the 11 T cell receptor beta chains below, sequenced in a study of T-cell reconstitution after alpha-beta-depleted transplantation in children. Library preparation (for TCRbeta) was performed with unique molecular identifiers. TCRdb itself ran the PCR reads through MiXCR, one entry per CDR3 protein. The sample shows about 500,000 distinct CDR3 sequences, approximately 29% of them seen only once. This material consisted of PBMCs from the stem cell graft donor, taken from the stem cell graft. The source of these receptors is a human donor who donated a stem cell graft to a child with aplastic anemia.

This clonotype was observed a few times. This chain links TRBV5-1 with TRBJ1-2, with D perhaps TRBD1 (5 bases). Trimming removed 4 bases at V and 8 bases at J, with 24 bases between. Germline V gene sequence: CDR1 SGHRS, CDR2 YFSETQ. The CDR3 spans 16 residues. CDR3 sequence reads: CASSVRQRTISEGYTF. The CDR3 DNA reads as TGCGCCAGCAGCGTTAGACAGCGTACGATATCCGAGGGCTACACCTTC.

This clonotype was counted a few times. This chain uses TRBV6-1 with TRBJ1-1, with a possible D match to TRBD1 (5 bases). The CDR3 runs to 14 residues. The germline V gene encodes CDR1 MNHNS and CDR2 SASEGT. With 5 bases removed from V and 6 bases from J, the gap between germline ends came to 16 bases. The CDR3 loop reads CASSRTHLGAEAFF. The CDR3 DNA is TGTGCCAGCAGTCGGACCCACCTAGGGGCTGAAGCTTTCTTT.

This clonotype was counted a single time. The chain recombines TRBV28 with TRBJ2-1; a possible D gene is TRBD1 (5 bases). Germline CDR1 reads MDHEN; CDR2 reads SYDVKM. V gave up 4 bases and J gave up 8 bases, with 18 bases separating them. The CDR3 has 15 amino acids. The CDR3: CASSSLPPVGHEQFF. For the CDR3, the DNA is TGTGCCAGCAGTTCCCTTCCTCCGGTGGGGCATGAGCAGTTCTTC.

A few counts support this clonotype. The CDR3 here is CASSPLPVVSNQPQHF. The CDR3 DNA reads as TGTGCCAGCTCACCACTTCCCGTAGTTAGCAATCAGCCCCAGCATTTT. This rearrangement joins TRBV18 to TRBJ1-5; no definite D call. Trimming removed 1 base from V and 0 bases from J, with 10 bases in between. There are 16 residues in the CDR3. Per germline, CDR1 KGHSH and CDR2 LQKENI.

Only a few counts were recorded for this clonotype. This chain connects TRBV29-1 to TRBJ2-7; 8 bases match TRBD2. Losses at the gene ends were 4 bases for V and 7 bases for J; bases not matched to a gene: 15. Germline V gene data show CDR1 as SQVTM and CDR2 as ANQGSEA. The CDR3 has 15 amino acids. The CDR3 loop is CSVAPGSGLAFEQYF. In DNA, the CDR3 is TGCAGCGTTGCTCCCGGATCCGGACTAGCCTTTGAGCAGTACTTC.

The chain combines TRBV30 with TRBJ1-3; no clear D. Germline V gene data show CDR1 as GTSNPN and CDR2 as SVGIG (reference sequence). V lost 0 bases and J lost 7, with 16 bases in between. The length of the CDR3 is 15 residues. The CDR3 nucleotides are TGTGCCTGGAGTGTACTGAGGGTATGGTCGAACACCATATATTTT. Translation gives CAWSVLRVWSNTIYF.

This clonotype has a handful of counts. The CDR3 nucleotides read TGCGCCAGCAGCCGGACTAGCGGCTACGAGCAGTACTTC. Translated, it gives CASSRTSGYEQYF. The gene calls are TRBV4-3 and TRBJ2-7, with 10 bases lining up with TRBD2. The ends lost 4 bases at V and 3 bases at J; junction bases unmatched: 0. Germline values: CDR1 LGHNA, CDR2 YSLEER. The CDR3 covers 13 residues.

The chain has TRBV19 and TRBJ1-1, with D possibly being TRBD1 (5 bases). CDR3 length: 18 amino acids. Germline values: CDR1 LNHDA, CDR2 SQIVND (reference sequence). V gave up 5 bases and J gave up 3 bases, with 25 bases separating them. CDR3 nucleotides: TGTGCCAGTAGTTCTCCCCTGAGGGACCCGACGGGGCACACTGAAGCTTTCTTT. Translation: CASSSPLRDPTGHTEAFF.

This clonotype was counted between two and nine times. This chain uses TRBV2 with TRBJ1-1; D ambiguous. V was shortened by 11 bases and J by 0 bases, with 13 bases between the two germline ends. This CDR3 has 13 amino acids. Germline V gives CDR1 SNHLY, CDR2 FYNNEI. The CDR3 is CAGSSGVNTEAFF. The CDR3, as DNA: TGTGCCGGATCCAGTGGGGTGAACACTGAAGCTTTCTTT.

This chain connects TRBV28 to TRBJ2-1; TRBD1 or TRBD2 may be the D gene (5 bases each). This CDR3 spans 16 amino acids. Germline CDR1 reads MDHEN; CDR2 reads SYDVKM. Trimming removed 5 bases from V and 6 bases from J, with 20 bases in between. CDR3 in DNA: TGTGCCAGCAGTCTCCCGGGACGGGGTCACATCAATGAGCAGTTCTTC. The encoded protein is CASSLPGRGHINEQFF.

The chain uses TRBV6-2 or TRBV6-3 and TRBJ2-7; D might be TRBD2 (5 bases). V dropped 2 bases and J dropped 6 bases, with 14 bases sitting between them. CDR1 and CDR2 (germline): MNHEY, SVGEGT. The CDR3 length is 14 residues. DNA of the CDR3: TGTGCCAGCAGTTACGGCGGCGTCCGGGGCGAGCAGTACTTC. This translates into CASSYGGVRGEQYF.